This TCR beta chain was documented in a study of T cell responses to AZD1222 COVID-19 vaccine. Whole-study findings and limits: Mostly white British, mostly female donors; authors suggested clonal diversity may be underestimated.

Looked up from germline, CDR1 is MNHEY and CDR2 is SVGAGI. The V end lost 0 bases, the J end lost 2 bases, and 7 bases lay between the germline ends. The CDR3 loop spans 14 amino acids. Repertoires were generated with immunoSEQ multiplex PCR, while TCRdb's copy carries only in-frame clones and drops some. The sample contains approximately 82,000 clones, 92% of which appear only once. Both about-4-week and about-12-week second-dose recipients were combined. For this clone: The antigen remains undetermined.

The origin of this receptor is an adult who received the AZD1222 COVID-19 vaccine. Sequenced material: peripheral blood, taken 28 days after the second AZD1222 dose. The V call is TRBV6-5, the J call TRBJ1-2; D is unresolved. DNA for the CDR3: TGTGCCAGCAGTTACTCCGCAGGAAACTATGGCTACACCTTC. Encoded protein: CASSYSAGNYGYTF.